This passage covers 14 T cell receptor beta chains from one sample sequenced in a study of blood T cell repertoires in COVID-19. Only in-frame clones appear in the TCRdb table, and some are missing; sequencing was by immunoSEQ multiplex PCR. Of some 270,000 clones listed, about 89% are singletons. Sequenced input: PBMCs or T cells enriched from blood (not recorded which). Receptors originate from a middle-aged woman who had recovered from COVID-19.

The CDR3 spells CASSPGTSGRLKNEQFF. The CDR3 coding sequence is TGTGCCAGCAGCCCCGGGACTAGCGGGAGGCTCAAGAATGAGCAGTTCTTC. This chain uses TRBV7-9 with TRBJ2-1, with 15 nucleotides matching TRBD2. This CDR3 has 17 residues. CDR1 is SEHNR and CDR2 is FQNEAQ in the germline V gene (reference sequence). V shed 5 bases and J 7 bases; nucleotides not matched to a gene: 9. Looking up the rest from reference TRBV7-9 and TRBJ2-1 gives the full variable domain: DTGVSQNPRHKITKRGQNVTFRCDPISEHNRLYWYRQTLGQGPEFLTYFQNEAQLEKSRLLSDRFSAERPKGSFSTLEIQRTEQGDSAMYLCASSPGTSGRLKNEQFFGPGTRLTVL.

In this sample, this clone turned up once. The chain uses TRBV5-8 and TRBJ2-1, with D possibly matching TRBD2 (6 bases). The CDR3 extends over 15 amino acids. The germline V gene encodes CDR1 SGHTS and CDR2 YDEGEE. Trimming pared 1 base from V and 4 bases from J, leaving 12 bases between. The CDR3 loop is CASSLWRGAYNEQFF. For the CDR3, the DNA is TGTGCCAGCAGCTTGTGGCGGGGAGCTTACAATGAGCAGTTCTTC.

This chain connects TRBV2 to TRBJ2-3, with TRBD1 matching 10 bases. Germline loops: CDR1 SNHLY, CDR2 FYNNEI. The CDR3 covers 18 residues. V shed 6 bases, J shed 1 base, and the junction held 13 bases outside the gene matches. The CDR3 here is CASSATPTGTGGTDTQYF. The DNA of the CDR3 is TGTGCCAGCAGCGCTACTCCGACCGGGACAGGGGGCACAGATACGCAGTATTTT.

The chain couples TRBV9 to TRBJ1-2, with a tentative D call TRBD1 (6 bases). The CDR3 has 15 residues. CDR1 is SGDLS, CDR2 YYNGEE, per germline. V lost 3 bases and J 8 bases, leaving 20 bases between the germline ends. The CDR3 bases are TGTGCCAGCAGCGATAGTTACAGGGATCGGCGGGGCTACACCTTC. Protein sequence: CASSDSYRDRRGYTF.

The CDR3 protein is CASSLIPGAGGELFF. CDR3 in DNA: TGTGCCAGCAGCTTAATCCCAGGGGCCGGCGGGGAGCTGTTTTTT. V gene TRBV7-3 combines with J gene TRBJ2-2; weak D call: TRBD1 (6 bases). From germline, CDR1 is SGHTA and CDR2 FQGTGA. The CDR3 extends over 15 amino acids. V was clipped by 1 base and J by 7 bases, with 13 bases between them.

The chain combines TRBV7-9 with TRBJ1-1; TRBD1 aligns across 12 bases. Looked up from germline, CDR1 is SEHNR and CDR2 is FQNEAQ (reference sequence). The V and J ends lost 5 bases and 11 bases, in that order; junction bases with no gene match: 9. The CDR3 is made up of 14 amino acids. This chain's CDR3 is CASSQGQGARRAFF. CDR3 bases: TGTGCCAGCAGCCAGGGACAGGGGGCGCGGAGGGCTTTCTTT.

The gene calls are TRBV18 and TRBJ2-5, with 11 bases matching TRBD2. The CDR3 has 15 amino acids. V lost 5 bases to trimming and J lost 3 bases; unmatched junction nucleotides: 5. The germline gives CDR1 KGHSH, CDR2 LQKENI. The CDR3 protein is CASSSSTSGKETQYF. The CDR3 DNA sequence: TGTGCCAGCTCATCCTCGACTAGCGGGAAAGAGACCCAGTACTTC.

The rearrangement joins TRBV3-1 (or the pseudogene TRBV3-2) to TRBJ2-2, with 7 bases matching TRBD2. CDR1 and CDR2 (germline): LGHDT, YNNKEL (reference sequence). The ends lost 1 base at V and 6 bases at J; junction bases unmatched: 2. This CDR3 region has 14 residues. The CDR3 reads CASSQARGAGELFF. The CDR3 coding sequence is TGTGCCAGCAGCCAAGCTCGGGGGGCCGGGGAGCTGTTTTTT.

J is TRBJ1-4 and V is TRBV29-1; D uncertain. With 0 bases removed from V and 8 bases from J, the gap between germline ends came to 4 bases. The CDR3 covers 11 residues. Germline loops: CDR1 SQVTM, CDR2 ANQGSEA. In nucleotides, the CDR3 is TGCAGCGTTGAAGAGAGGGAAAAACTGTTTTTT. Its protein is CSVEEREKLFF.

The rearrangement joins TRBV11-2 to TRBJ1-6; 9 positions match TRBD1. Germline V gene data show CDR1 as SGHAT and CDR2 as FQNNGV. V was clipped by 5 bases and J by 11 bases; unmatched bases: 7. This CDR3 is 14 amino acids long. The CDR3 protein is CASSVPGQGAPLHF. The DNA of the CDR3 is TGTGCCAGCAGCGTTCCGGGACAGGGTGCACCCCTCCACTTT. The variable domain in full, completed from reference TRBV11-2 and TRBJ1-6, reads EAGVAQSPRYKIIEKRQSVAFWCNPISGHATLYWYQQILGQGPKLLIQFQNNGVVDDSQLPKDRFSAERLKGVDSTLKIQPAKLEDSAVYLCASSVPGQGAPLHFGNGTRLTVT.

V is TRBV2 and J is TRBJ1-1; TRBD1 might be the D (5 bases). Germline V gene sequence: CDR1 SNHLY, CDR2 FYNNEI. The CDR3 spans 14 residues. The V end lost 6 bases, the J end lost 4 bases, and 15 bases lay between the germline ends. For the CDR3, the DNA is TGTGCCAGCAGCGGGGCGTCCGGGAGCACTGAAGCTTTCTTT. This codes for CASSGASGSTEAFF.

This clone occurred once. This sequence joins TRBV5-8 and TRBJ1-1, with D hard to call. CDR3 length equals 14 residues. Trimming removed 0 bases from V and 1 base from J, with 7 bases in between. Per the germline V gene, CDR1 is SGHTS and CDR2 is YDEGEE. The CDR3 bases are TGTGCCAGCAGCTTGGGACACCGGAACACTGAAGCTTTCTTT. Its protein product is CASSLGHRNTEAFF.

The chain is built from TRBV11-2 and TRBJ2-5, with a weak D call TRBD1 (6 bases). This CDR3 is built from 12 residues. Germline V CDR1 and CDR2: SGHAT, FQNNGV. V was trimmed by 4 bases and J by 4 bases, leaving 7 bases between them. The CDR3 DNA reads as TGTGCCAGCAGCTCCAGGGGAGAGACCCAGTACTTC. Amino acid sequence: CASSSRGETQYF.

This clone has only a few counts. V is TRBV6-5 and J is TRBJ1-1, with D possibly TRBD1 on 5 matching bases. Germline assignment: CDR1 MNHEY and CDR2 SVGAGI. V gave up 0 bases and J gave up 3 bases, with 8 bases separating them. This CDR3 is built from 14 residues. The CDR3 coding sequence is TGTGCCAGCAGTTACTCGATGACAGACACTGAAGCTTTCTTT. Amino acid sequence: CASSYSMTDTEAFF.